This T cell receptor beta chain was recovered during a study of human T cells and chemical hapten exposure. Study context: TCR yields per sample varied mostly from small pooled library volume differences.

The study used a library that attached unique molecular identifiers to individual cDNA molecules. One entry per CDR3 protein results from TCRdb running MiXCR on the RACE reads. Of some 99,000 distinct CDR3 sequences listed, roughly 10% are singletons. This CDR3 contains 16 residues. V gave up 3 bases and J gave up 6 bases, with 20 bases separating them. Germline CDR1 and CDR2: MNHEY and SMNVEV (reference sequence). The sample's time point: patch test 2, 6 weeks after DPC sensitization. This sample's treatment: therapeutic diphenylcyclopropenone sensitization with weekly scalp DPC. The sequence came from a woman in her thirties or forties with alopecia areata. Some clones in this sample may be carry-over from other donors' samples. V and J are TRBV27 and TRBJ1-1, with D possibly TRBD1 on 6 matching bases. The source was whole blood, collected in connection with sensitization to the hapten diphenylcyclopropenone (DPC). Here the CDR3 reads CASSFGGGRAKAEAFF. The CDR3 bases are TGTGCCAGCAGTTTCGGGGGGGGGCGCGCAAAAGCTGAAGCTTTCTTT.